The source of this T cell receptor (beta chain) is a study of human T cells and chemical hapten exposure. Findings and limits, study-wide: TCRs exceeding a frequency of 1 in 1000 stayed unchanged under DPC sensitization.

Turning to this clonotype: Its antigen is as yet unknown.

TCRdb re-derived calls from the RACE reads in MiXCR, one entry per CDR3 protein. The sample shows some 200,000 distinct CDR3 sequences, more than 20% of them seen only once. The CDR3 contains 14 residues. Per germline, CDR1 SGHRS and CDR2 YFSETQ. V lost 5 bases and J 1 base, leaving 9 bases between the germline ends. Time point given: patch test 1, 2 weeks after DPC sensitization. As for treatment: therapeutic diphenylcyclopropenone sensitization with weekly scalp DPC. This receptor was identified in a woman in her 50s with alopecia areata. Some clones in this sample may be carry-over from other donors' samples. This chain connects TRBV5-1 to TRBJ2-2, with TRBD1 as a possible D gene (5 bases). The specimen comprised whole blood, sampled in connection with sensitization to the hapten diphenylcyclopropenone (DPC). CDR3 DNA sequence: TGCGCCAGCAGGGGGCGGCTGAACACCGGGGAGCTGTTTTTT. It is translated as CASRGRLNTGELFF.